This is a list of T cell receptor beta chains from one sample in a study of T cell responses to AZD1222 COVID-19 vaccine. The protocol was immunoSEQ multiplex PCR, while the TCRdb copy is restricted to in-frame clones and leaves out a portion. The data hold more than 150,000 clones, with roughly nine tenths observed a single time. The sample in question was peripheral blood, obtained on day 0 of AZD1222 vaccination. All receptors come from an adult in good health. Each CDR3 is given with its conserved first and last residue. D genes are given only for firm matches. The listing skips clone size in some rows; elsewhere it reads once, few, many or a size class.

j_call d_call v_call clone_size cdr3_nt cdr3_aa
TRBJ1-2 TRBD1 TRBV28 NA TGTGCCAGCAGCCCAAGGGACAGTGACTATGGCTACACCTTC CASSPRDSDYGYTF
TRBJ2-2 TRBD1 TRBV27 once TGTGCCAGCAGTTTCTTACTCCACGACAGGGGAGCGGAGCTGTTTTTT CASSFLLHDRGAELFF
TRBJ2-2 NA TRBV9 NA TGTGCCAGCAGCGTAGGAGTAGACGGGTTATCGAACACCGGGGAGCTGTTTTTT CASSVGVDGLSNTGELFF
TRBJ2-7 TRBD2 TRBV13 NA TGTGCCAGCAGCCAGGGACTAGCTGTCTACGAGCAGTACTTC CASSQGLAVYEQYF
TRBJ1-3 TRBD1 TRBV7-6 NA TGTGCCAGCAGCTTAGGGACAGGGAGATCTGGAAACACCATATATTTT CASSLGTGRSGNTIYF
TRBJ1-1 NA TRBV6-5 NA TGTGCCAGCAGTTACGGTCAGGGAGTCGTCTCTGAAGCTTTCTTT CASSYGQGVVSEAFF
TRBJ1-1 NA TRBV5-6 NA TGTGCCAGCAGTTCCCGACAGTCGACGAGGGCTGAAGCTTTCTTT CASSSRQSTRAEAFF
TRBJ1-5 NA TRBV6-5 NA TGTGCCAGCAGTTTTCGACAGGATAGCAATCAGCCCCAGCATTTT CASSFRQDSNQPQHF
TRBJ1-2 TRBD1 TRBV4-2 NA TGTGCCAGCAGCCAAGCCGGGACAGGGGGGGGCTACACCTTC CASSQAGTGGGYTF
TRBJ2-3 TRBD1 TRBV24-1 NA TGTGCCACTTCGGACAGGGTCACAGATACGCAGTATTTT CATSDRVTDTQYF
TRBJ1-6 NA TRBV25-1 NA TGTGCCAGCAGTGCCCCGGGCCCGGGTGTTAATTCACCCCTCCACTTT CASSAPGPGVNSPLHF
TRBJ2-1 TRBD2 TRBV16 NA TGTGCCAGCAGCCCGGTAGGGTTTGCGGGGGGCAATGAGCAGTTCTTC CASSPVGFAGGNEQFF
TRBJ1-3 NA TRBV4-2 NA TGTGCCAGCAGCCCGGGAGGCGGGGTATCGGCTGGAAACACCATATATTTT CASSPGGGVSAGNTIYF
TRBJ1-5 NA TRBV27 NA TGTGCCAGCAAACAGGGAAATAGCAATCAGCCCCAGCATTTT CASKQGNSNQPQHF
TRBJ2-5 TRBD2 TRBV15 NA TGTGCCACCAGCAGAGAACACGTATTGGTAGCGGGAGAGGATCAAGAGACCCAGTACTTC CATSREHVLVAGEDQETQYF
TRBJ1-2 NA TRBV2 NA TGTGCCAGCAGTGAGGCTGGGGCCGCCACCTATGGCTACACCTTC CASSEAGAATYGYTF
TRBJ2-1 TRBD2 TRBV25-1 NA TGTGCCAGCAGTGATAGCGGGAGAGTATACAATGAGCAGTTCTTC CASSDSGRVYNEQFF
TRBJ2-5 TRBD2 TRBV29-1 NA TGCAGCGTTGAAGTTCCTAGCGGGAGAGAGACCCAGTACTTC CSVEVPSGRETQYF
TRBJ2-3 TRBD2 TRBV6-5 NA TGTGCCAGCTCCCCTGCGGGACTAACCACAGATACGCAGTATTTT CASSPAGLTTDTQYF
TRBJ2-7 NA TRBV20-1 NA TGCAGTGCTAGTATGTCGGGAGAGGTCGAGCAGTACTTC CSASMSGEVEQYF
TRBJ2-3 NA TRBV24-1 NA TGTGCCACCAGTGATGCCCGGGACTTTAGCACAGATACGCAGTATTTT CATSDARDFSTDTQYF
TRBJ1-2 TRBD1 TRBV7-8 NA TGTGCCAGCAGCTCCATCCCAGGGGGTTCTTACTATGGCTACACCTTC CASSSIPGGSYYGYTF
TRBJ2-7 TRBD1 TRBV6-1 once TGTGCCAGCAGTGAATGGGGACCGGGACAGGGCTACGAGCAGTACTTC CASSEWGPGQGYEQYF
TRBJ1-1 NA TRBV14 NA TGTGCCAGCAGCCGAGGGGTATATACTGAAGCTTTCTTT CASSRGVYTEAFF
TRBJ1-2 NA TRBV9 NA TGTGCCAGCAGCGCCCCCCAGGGGAATGGCTACACCTTC CASSAPQGNGYTF
TRBJ2-5 NA TRBV12-5 NA TGTGCTAGTGGTCCCGGGACGGACCAAGAGACCCAGTACTTC CASGPGTDQETQYF
TRBJ2-2 TRBD1 TRBV25-1 NA TGTGCCAGCAGCCCTGACAGGGATGGGGACACCGGGGAGCTGTTTTTT CASSPDRDGDTGELFF
TRBJ2-3 NA TRBV9 NA TGTGCCAGCAGCGTAGTCCCGTCCGATACGCAGTATTTT CASSVVPSDTQYF
TRBJ1-1 TRBD1 TRBV7-2 few TGTGCCAGCAGCTTAAGGACAGGGGATCCTGAAGCTTTCTTT CASSLRTGDPEAFF
TRBJ1-1 NA TRBV3-1/TRBV3-2 NA TGTGCCAGCAGCCAAGCGGGTCTTGGCACTGAAGCTTTCTTT CASSQAGLGTEAFF
TRBJ1-2 NA TRBV3-1/TRBV3-2 NA TGTGCCAGCAGCCAAGATGAATCCGGACAGTTCTATGGCTACACCTTC CASSQDESGQFYGYTF
TRBJ1-1 NA TRBV6-5 NA TGTGCCAGCAGTTTATCTTCCGGGTCGAACACTGAAGCTTTCTTT CASSLSSGSNTEAFF
TRBJ1-1 TRBD1 TRBV28 NA TGTGCCAGCAGTGGAACTCAGGGGGCAAATACTGAAGCTTTCTTT CASSGTQGANTEAFF
TRBJ2-3 TRBD2 TRBV4-3 NA TGCGCCAGCAGCCAAGAGGGGCTAGCGGGCCTCACAGATACGCAGTATTTT CASSQEGLAGLTDTQYF